Listed here are 27 T cell receptor beta chains from one sample, sequenced in a study of vaccination effects on CD4 cells after COVID-19. Upon completion of more than eight days in culture, CD4+ T cells were isolated. Either the mRNA-1273 or the BNT162b2 vaccine was given to participants as two doses. For these receptors, no antigen is known. The repertoire was sequenced with immunoSEQ multiplex PCR; TCRdb's copy has only in-frame clones and lacks some. The data show tens of thousands of clones, 70% to 75% seen once. This sample comprised CD4+ T cells from PBMCs cultured without peptide, obtained after COVID-19 vaccination. The receptors come from a human donor who received a COVID-19 vaccine.

The chain joins TRBV24-1 to TRBJ2-3, with 8 bases aligning to TRBD1. Per germline, CDR1 KGHDR and CDR2 SFDVKD. There are 17 residues in the CDR3. The V segment lost 6 bases and the J segment 0 bases; nucleotides outside the gene matches: 10. The DNA for the CDR3 is TGTGCCACCAGTCCACCCGAGACAGGGGCTAGCACAGATACGCAGTATTTT. Encoded protein: CATSPPETGASTDTQYF.

The chain joins TRBV2 to TRBJ1-4; D possibly corresponds to TRBD1 (6 bases). Trimming removed 6 bases from V and 6 bases from J, with 11 bases in between. The CDR3 runs to 13 residues. From germline, CDR1 is SNHLY and CDR2 FYNNEI. For the CDR3, the DNA is TGTGCCAGCAGCTCAGGGGATGATGAAAAACTGTTTTTT. The encoded protein is CASSSGDDEKLFF.

V gene TRBV19 combines with J gene TRBJ2-5, with 7 bases identical to TRBD2. The V segment lost 6 bases and the J segment 5 bases; nucleotides outside the gene matches: 9. CDR1 LNHDA and CDR2 SQIVND come from the germline V gene (reference sequence). This CDR3 region has 14 residues. In DNA, the CDR3 is TGTGCCAGTAGCCCCCGTGGGGGGGTGGAGACCCAGTACTTC. This sequence encodes CASSPRGGVETQYF.

V usage is TRBV7-2 and J usage is TRBJ1-5; D is unresolved. CDR1 and CDR2 (germline): SGHTA, FQGNSA. The length of the CDR3 is 13 residues. Trimming removed 5 bases at V and 0 bases at J, with 5 bases between. CDR3 DNA: TGTGCCAGCAGCAGCTATAGCAATCAGCCCCAGCATTTT. This encodes CASSSYSNQPQHF.

The chain is built from TRBV19 and TRBJ2-4; a possible D gene is TRBD1 (5 bases). This CDR3 spans 14 amino acids. Looked up from germline, CDR1 is LNHDA and CDR2 is SQIVND (reference sequence). Trimming took off 1 base at V and 5 bases at J, with 9 bases between the two ends. The CDR3 DNA sequence: TGTGCCAGTAGTATAGGACAGCCTCAAAACATTCAGTACTTC. Translation gives CASSIGQPQNIQYF. Looking up the rest from reference TRBV19 and TRBJ2-4 gives the full variable domain: DGGITQSPKYLFRKEGQNVTLSCEQNLNHDAMYWYRQDPGQGLRLIYYSQIVNDFQKGDIAEGYSVSREKKESFPLTVTSAQKNPTAFYLCASSIGQPQNIQYFGAGTRLSVL.

There are a few counts of this clone. The CDR3 loop reads CASSGDRGLYGYTF. The CDR3 DNA is TGTGCCAGCAGTGGGGACAGGGGGTTGTATGGCTACACCTTC. The chain couples TRBV2 to TRBJ1-2; 11 positions agree with TRBD1. Germline assignment: CDR1 SNHLY and CDR2 FYNNEI. V shed 4 bases, J shed 5 bases, and the junction held 3 bases outside the gene matches. This CDR3 is built from 14 residues.

This clone has a single count. The chain links TRBV6-6 to TRBJ1-2; D unclear. V was clipped by 5 bases and J by 5 bases, with 12 bases between them. The CDR3 has 13 residues. Germline CDR1 reads MNHNY; CDR2 reads SVGAGI (reference sequence). CDR3: CASSPNSIYGYTF. CDR3 nucleotides: TGTGCCAGCAGTCCCAATTCTATTTATGGCTACACCTTC.

The genes are TRBV7-9 and TRBJ1-5, with 8 bases lining up with TRBD1. Germline CDR1 SEHNR, CDR2 FQNEAQ (reference sequence). Trimming at V came to 5 bases and at J to 5 bases, leaving 11 bases not matched to a gene. This CDR3 comprises 16 residues. CDR3 sequence reads: CASSGRGQGADQPQHF. The CDR3 nucleotides are TGTGCCAGCAGCGGCCGGGGTCAGGGGGCGGATCAGCCCCAGCATTTT.

This clone appeared once. The chain uses TRBV4-1 and TRBJ1-4; D unresolved. This CDR3 contains 14 residues. Germline CDR1 reads MGHRA; CDR2 reads YSYEKL. With 6 bases removed from V and 8 bases from J, the gap between germline ends came to 16 bases. The CDR3 sequence is CASSDRAFKEKLFF. In DNA form, the CDR3 reads TGCGCCAGCAGTGACCGTGCTTTTAAAGAAAAACTGTTTTTT.

The CDR3 loop is CASSLEGDYTQYF. CDR3 bases: TGCGCCAGCAGCTTGGAGGGAGACTATACGCAGTATTTT. The V and J genes are TRBV5-1 and TRBJ2-3; perhaps TRBD2 as D (5 bases). Germline loops: CDR1 SGHRS, CDR2 YFSETQ. Trimming removed 0 bases from V and 7 bases from J, with 9 bases in between. This CDR3 is built from 13 residues.

V gene TRBV5-1 combines with J gene TRBJ2-7, with 8 bases aligning to TRBD1. CDR1 is SGHRS, CDR2 YFSETQ, per germline. This CDR3 has 14 amino acids. J lost 7 bases, V lost 3 bases, and 9 bases had no gene match. CDR3 coding DNA: TGCGCCAGCAGCTCTGGAGCAGGGGGCGAGGAGCAGTACGTC. Translated: CASSSGAGGEEQYV.

V and J are TRBV2 and TRBJ2-7; possible D gene TRBD2, 5 bases. V was trimmed by 8 bases and J by 4 bases, leaving 9 bases between them. From germline, CDR1 is SNHLY and CDR2 FYNNEI. This CDR3 has 11 amino acids. The CDR3 sequence: CASARGYEQYV. The CDR3 nucleotides read TGTGCCAGCGCCCGAGGGTACGAGCAGTACGTC.

The chain employs TRBV6-2 or TRBV6-3 and TRBJ2-1, with D perhaps TRBD1 or TRBD2 (5 bases each). The V gene lost 5 bases and the J gene lost 7 bases, with 18 bases spanning the gap. The CDR3 is 15 amino acids. Germline CDR1 is MNHEY and CDR2 is SVGEGT. The CDR3 reads CASSKSGTKVNEQFF. CDR3 nucleotides: TGTGCCAGCAGTAAATCCGGGACCAAAGTGAATGAGCAGTTCTTC.

The V call is TRBV7-9, the J call TRBJ2-1; 13 bases agree with TRBD2. The CDR3 runs to 16 residues. The germline CDR1 and CDR2 sequences are SEHNR and FQNEAQ (reference sequence). V shed 5 bases, J shed 4 bases, and the junction held 5 bases outside the gene matches. This chain's CDR3 is CASSQTSGGVYNEQFF. For the CDR3, the DNA is TGTGCCAGCAGCCAAACTAGCGGGGGGGTTTACAATGAGCAGTTCTTC. Together with reference TRBV7-9 and TRBJ2-1, the CDR3 gives the full variable domain: DTGVSQNPRHKITKRGQNVTFRCDPISEHNRLYWYRQTLGQGPEFLTYFQNEAQLEKSRLLSDRFSAERPKGSFSTLEIQRTEQGDSAMYLCASSQTSGGVYNEQFFGPGTRLTVL.

This clone was recorded only once. This chain joins TRBV19 and TRBJ2-5, with D perhaps matching TRBD1 (6 bases). From germline, CDR1 is LNHDA and CDR2 SQIVND (reference sequence). The CDR3 spans 12 residues. The V and J ends lost 5 bases and 11 bases respectively, with 15 bases between them. The CDR3 protein is CASSSANRAQYF. CDR3 sequence (DNA): TGTGCCAGTAGTTCGGCAAACAGGGCGCAGTACTTC. The entire variable domain, with the rest obtained from reference TRBV19 and TRBJ2-5, is as follows: DGGITQSPKYLFRKEGQNVTLSCEQNLNHDAMYWYRQDPGQGLRLIYYSQIVNDFQKGDIAEGYSVSREKKESFPLTVTSAQKNPTAFYLCASSSANRAQYFGPGTRLLVL.

The J gene is TRBJ2-5, the V gene TRBV9; 15 bases fit TRBD2. Looked up from germline, CDR1 is SGDLS and CDR2 is YYNGEE. Unmatched junction bases numbered 7, after V lost 0 bases and J lost 4 bases. The CDR3 is made up of 18 amino acids. CDR3 DNA: TGTGCCAGCAGCGTAGAAGGGGGACTAGCGGGAGGAAGAGAGACCCAGTACTTC. The encoded protein is CASSVEGGLAGGRETQYF.

This clone has just a few counts. The CDR3 spells CASSSEQPGTEAFF. In DNA, the CDR3 is TGTGCCAGCAGTTCGGAACAGCCCGGAACTGAAGCTTTCTTT. The genes are TRBV6-5 and TRBJ1-1; D remains unclear. The CDR3 loop spans 14 amino acids. The V and J ends lost 4 bases and 5 bases respectively, with 14 bases between them. Germline CDR1 reads MNHEY; CDR2 reads SVGAGI.

The chain joins TRBV7-9 to TRBJ1-1; possibly TRBD1 for D (5 bases). This CDR3 is 16 amino acids long. V gave up 0 bases and J gave up 1 base, with 12 bases separating them. Per germline, CDR1 SEHNR and CDR2 FQNEAQ (reference sequence). The CDR3 DNA is TGTGCCAGCAGCTTAGCGGGGGGGGTCGGGAACACTGAAGCTTTCTTT. Residues: CASSLAGGVGNTEAFF.

The rearrangement joins TRBV6-1 to TRBJ1-4, with D tentatively TRBD1 (6 bases). This CDR3 comprises 17 residues. The germline V gene encodes CDR1 MNHNS and CDR2 SASEGT. Trimming took 2 bases from V and 4 from J, leaving 17 bases between them. The CDR3 is CASSENPRGRNNEKLFF. CDR3 sequence (DNA): TGTGCCAGCAGTGAAAATCCCAGGGGACGTAATAATGAAAAACTGTTTTTT.

V and J are TRBV2 and TRBJ1-2; 7 bases map to TRBD1. Germline CDR1 is SNHLY and CDR2 is FYNNEI. This CDR3 contains 11 residues. V lost 11 bases to trimming and J lost 0 bases; unmatched junction nucleotides: 0. The CDR3 coding sequence is TGTGCCGGGACAGCTAACTATGGCTACACCTTC. Translating gives CAGTANYGYTF.

The rearrangement links TRBV7-2 to TRBJ2-2, with 7 positions matching TRBD2. The ends lost 7 bases at V and 2 bases at J; junction bases unmatched: 10. The CDR3 loop spans 16 amino acids. Looked up from germline, CDR1 is SGHTA and CDR2 is FQGNSA. The CDR3 nucleotides read TGTGCCAGCACCTCGAGGGAGGGATATAACACCGGGGAGCTGTTTTTT. Residues: CASTSREGYNTGELFF.

The rearrangement links TRBV5-4 to TRBJ1-1; no clear D gene. Trimming took off 3 bases at V and 8 bases at J, with 11 bases between the two ends. Germline V gives CDR1 SGHNT, CDR2 YYREEE (reference sequence). This CDR3 region has 12 residues. The CDR3 spells CASSSAAREAFF. In DNA form, the CDR3 reads TGTGCCAGCAGCTCGGCGGCCAGGGAAGCTTTCTTT.

The chain is built from TRBV4-3 and TRBJ1-1; weak D call: TRBD1 (6 bases). Trimming left V 0 bases short and J 3 bases short, with 8 bases between. CDR1 and CDR2 from the germline V gene are LGHNA and YSLEER. The CDR3 has 14 residues. In nucleotides, the CDR3 is TGCGCCAGCAGCCAAGAAGGGGGGTACACTGAAGCTTTCTTT. Its translation: CASSQEGGYTEAFF.

This rearrangement joins TRBV29-1 to TRBJ1-2, with unresolved D. The germline V gene encodes CDR1 SQVTM and CDR2 ANQGSEA. The CDR3 is made up of 14 amino acids. V was shortened by 1 base and J by 4 bases, with 13 bases between the two germline ends. CDR3 sequence (DNA): TGCAGCGTTGAAGGGCAGGCTGGCTCCTATGGCTACACCTTC. This sequence encodes CSVEGQAGSYGYTF. Based on the CDR3 plus reference TRBV29-1 and TRBJ1-2, the full variable domain is SAVISQKPSRDICQRGTSLTIQCQVDSQVTMMFWYRQQPGQSLTLIATANQGSEATYESGFVIDKFPISRPNLTFSTLTVSNMSPEDSSIYLCSVEGQAGSYGYTFGSGTRLTVV.

The chain recombines TRBV4-1 with TRBJ1-3; the D gene is possibly TRBD1 (5 bases). The CDR3 runs 15 residues. Trimming took off 1 base at V and 0 bases at J, with 7 bases between the two ends. Germline CDR1 reads MGHRA; CDR2 reads YSYEKL. CDR3 region: CASSQGQRSGNTIYF. The CDR3 DNA sequence: TGCGCCAGCAGCCAAGGACAGCGCTCTGGAAACACCATATATTTT.

The chain links TRBV10-1 to TRBJ1-1; 9 nucleotides line up with TRBD1. CDR1 and CDR2 from the germline V gene are WNHNN and SYGVQD (reference sequence). CDR3 length: 16 amino acids. The J segment lost 5 bases and the V segment lost 4 bases, leaving 11 bases of the junction unmatched. CDR3 loop: CASSVTGGCDRTEAFF. DNA of the CDR3: TGCGCCAGCAGTGTTACAGGGGGCTGTGATAGGACTGAAGCTTTCTTT.

This chain links TRBV9 with TRBJ1-1; D is uncertain. CDR3 size: 14 residues. Germline values: CDR1 SGDLS, CDR2 YYNGEE. The ends were cut back, 10 bases at V and 0 bases at J, with 16 bases in the middle. CDR3 nucleotides: TGTGCCGAGTCAACCAGCCCCATGAACACTGAAGCTTTCTTT. It translates to CAESTSPMNTEAFF. Full variable domain (remainder filled in from reference TRBV9 and TRBJ1-1): DSGVTQTPKHLITATGQRVTLRCSPRSGDLSVYWYQQSLDQGLQFLIQYYNGEERAKGNILERFSAQQFPDLHSELNLSSLELGDSALYFCAESTSPMNTEAFFGQGTRLTVV.